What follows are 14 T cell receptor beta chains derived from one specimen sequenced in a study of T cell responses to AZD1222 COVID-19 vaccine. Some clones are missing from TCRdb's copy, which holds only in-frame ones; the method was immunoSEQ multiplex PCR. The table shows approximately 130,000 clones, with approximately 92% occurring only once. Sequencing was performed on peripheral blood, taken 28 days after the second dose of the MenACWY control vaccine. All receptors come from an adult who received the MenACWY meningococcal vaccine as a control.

CDR3 bases: TGTGCCAGCAGCTTGGAGGGGAACTATGGCTACACCTTC. It is translated as CASSLEGNYGYTF. This chain joins TRBV5-6 and TRBJ1-2; tentatively, D is TRBD1 (5 bases). CDR3 length: 13 residues. The germline V gene has CDR1 SGHDT and CDR2 YYEEEE. V was trimmed by 0 bases and J by 2 bases, leaving 5 bases between them.

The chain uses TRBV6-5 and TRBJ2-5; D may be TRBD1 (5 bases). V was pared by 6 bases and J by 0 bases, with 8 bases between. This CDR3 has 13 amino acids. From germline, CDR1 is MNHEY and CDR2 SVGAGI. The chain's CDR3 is CASRAGHQETQYF. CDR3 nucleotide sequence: TGTGCCAGCAGGGCAGGGCACCAAGAGACCCAGTACTTC.

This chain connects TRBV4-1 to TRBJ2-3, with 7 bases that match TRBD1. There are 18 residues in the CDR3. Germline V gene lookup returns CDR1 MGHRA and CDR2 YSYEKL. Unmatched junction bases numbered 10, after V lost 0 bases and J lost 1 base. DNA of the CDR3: TGCGCCAGCAGCCAAGATCATTGGGCACAGGGGCGCACAGATACGCAGTATTTT. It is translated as CASSQDHWAQGRTDTQYF.

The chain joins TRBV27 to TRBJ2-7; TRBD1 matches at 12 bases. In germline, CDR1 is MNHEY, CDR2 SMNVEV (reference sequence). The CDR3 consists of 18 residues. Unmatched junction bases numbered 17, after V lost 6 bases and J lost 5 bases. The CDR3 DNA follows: TGTGCCAGCAGCCAGAACAGAGCCGGGACAGGGGGCTCTCACGAGCAGTACTTC. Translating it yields CASSQNRAGTGGSHEQYF.

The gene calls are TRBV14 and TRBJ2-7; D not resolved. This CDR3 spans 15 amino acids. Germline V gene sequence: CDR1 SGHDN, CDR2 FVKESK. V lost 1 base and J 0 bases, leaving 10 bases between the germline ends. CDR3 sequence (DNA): TGTGCCAGCAGCCAAGTGGGTGAGGCCTCCTACGAGCAGTACTTC. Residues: CASSQVGEASYEQYF.

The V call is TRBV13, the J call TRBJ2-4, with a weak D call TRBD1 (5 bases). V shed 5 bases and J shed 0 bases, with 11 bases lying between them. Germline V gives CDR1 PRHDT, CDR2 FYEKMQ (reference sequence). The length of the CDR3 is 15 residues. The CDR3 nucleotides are TGTGCCAGCAGCCGTAGTGACAGAGCCAAAAACATTCAGTACTTC. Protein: CASSRSDRAKNIQYF. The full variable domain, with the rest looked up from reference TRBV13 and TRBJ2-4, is AAGVIQSPRHLIKEKRETATLKCYPIPRHDTVYWYQQGPGQDPQFLISFYEKMQSDKGSIPDRFSAQQFSDYHSELNMSSLELGDSALYFCASSRSDRAKNIQYFGAGTRLSVL.

CDR3 bases: TGTGCCAGCAGTTCAACAGGTAAACTCCACGAGCAGTACTTC. As protein: CASSSTGKLHEQYF. The chain combines TRBV27 with TRBJ2-7; tentative D call: TRBD1 (5 bases). Germline CDR1 and CDR2: MNHEY and SMNVEV (reference sequence). V lost 4 bases and J lost 5, with 15 bases in between. This CDR3 spans 14 amino acids.

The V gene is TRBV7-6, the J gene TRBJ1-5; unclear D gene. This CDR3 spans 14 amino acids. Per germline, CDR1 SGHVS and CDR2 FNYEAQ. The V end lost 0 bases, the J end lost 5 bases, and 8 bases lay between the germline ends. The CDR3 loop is CASSLAGLDQPQHF. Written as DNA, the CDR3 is TGTGCCAGCAGCTTAGCAGGGTTGGATCAGCCCCAGCATTTT.

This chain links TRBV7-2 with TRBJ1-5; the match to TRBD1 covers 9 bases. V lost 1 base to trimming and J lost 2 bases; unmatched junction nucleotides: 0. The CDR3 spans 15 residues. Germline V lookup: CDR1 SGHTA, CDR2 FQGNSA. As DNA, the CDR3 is TGTGCCAGCAGCTTAGGGACAGGGGGCAATCAGCCCCAGCATTTT. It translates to CASSLGTGGNQPQHF.

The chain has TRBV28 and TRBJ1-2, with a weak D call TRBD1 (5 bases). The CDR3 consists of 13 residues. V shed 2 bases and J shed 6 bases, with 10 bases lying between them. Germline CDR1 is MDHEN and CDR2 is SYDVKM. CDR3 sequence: CASSLARAHGYTF. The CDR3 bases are TGTGCCAGCAGTTTAGCCAGGGCTCATGGCTACACCTTC.

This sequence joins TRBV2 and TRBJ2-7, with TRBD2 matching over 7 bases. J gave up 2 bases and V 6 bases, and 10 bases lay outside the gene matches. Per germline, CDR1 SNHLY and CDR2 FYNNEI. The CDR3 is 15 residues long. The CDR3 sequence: CASRDLGGSAYEQYF. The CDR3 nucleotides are TGTGCCAGCAGGGACCTGGGCGGGAGCGCCTACGAGCAGTACTTC. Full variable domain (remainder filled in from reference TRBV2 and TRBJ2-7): EPEVTQTPSHQVTQMGQEVILRCVPISNHLYFYWYRQILGQKVEFLVSFYNNEISEKSEIFDDQFSVERPDGSNFTLKIRSTKLEDSAMYFCASRDLGGSAYEQYFGPGTRLTVT.

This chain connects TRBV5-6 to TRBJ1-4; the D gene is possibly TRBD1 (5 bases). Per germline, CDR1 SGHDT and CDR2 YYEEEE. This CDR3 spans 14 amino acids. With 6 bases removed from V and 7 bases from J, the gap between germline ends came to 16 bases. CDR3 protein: CASTQGERSEKLFF. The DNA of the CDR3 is TGTGCCAGCACCCAAGGGGAAAGGAGTGAAAAACTGTTTTTT.

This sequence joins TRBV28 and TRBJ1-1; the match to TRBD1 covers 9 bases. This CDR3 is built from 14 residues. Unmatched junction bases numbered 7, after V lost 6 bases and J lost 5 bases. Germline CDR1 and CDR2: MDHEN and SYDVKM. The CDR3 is CASSPQGARTEAFF. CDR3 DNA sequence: TGTGCCAGCAGCCCACAGGGGGCGAGGACTGAAGCTTTCTTT.

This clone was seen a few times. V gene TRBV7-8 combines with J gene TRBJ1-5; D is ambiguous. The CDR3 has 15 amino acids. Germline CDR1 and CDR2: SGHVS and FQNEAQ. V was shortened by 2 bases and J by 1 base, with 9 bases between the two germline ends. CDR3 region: CASSLNSLSNQPQHF. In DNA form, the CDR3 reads TGTGCCAGCAGCTTAAACAGTCTGAGCAATCAGCCCCAGCATTTT.